This TCR beta chain originates from a study of control samples from healthy donors and cancer patients. This table comes from immunoSEQ multiplex PCR, and its TCRdb copy is limited to in-frame clones, with some not included. The table has around 94,000 clones, about 92% seen once. Looked up from germline, CDR1 is SGHVS and CDR2 is FNYEAQ. CDR3 size: 15 residues. V was cut by 5 bases and J by 5 bases, with 18 bases left in between. This clone was observed a single time. This clonotype originated in a woman under 30 in good health. Sequenced material: blood. The rearrangement links TRBV7-6 to TRBJ2-5; either TRBD1 or TRBD2 may supply D (5 bases each). CDR3: CASSPRPGPGETQYF. The DNA for the CDR3 is TGTGCCAGCAGCCCCCGTCCGGGGCCCGGCGAGACCCAGTACTTC.